This TCR beta chain appears in the sequencing data of a study of T cells in localized non-small cell lung cancer. Points from the study as a whole: When the top 100 tumor clones were examined, a median around 61 of them also appeared in the adjacent lung, which was paired and uninvolved. Measurement of T cell clonality placed uninvolved adjacent lung highest, above the level in tumor.

Profiled with immunoSEQ multiplex PCR; TCRdb holds only in-frame clones, not every one. In the table there are 30,000 or so clones, roughly nine tenths of which are singletons. V was cut by 3 bases and J by 2 bases, with 4 bases left in between. The CDR3 runs 12 residues. Per the germline V gene, CDR1 is SGHRS and CDR2 is YFSETQ. A remark on this clone: Its antigen is unknown.

The specimen was peripheral blood, collected before any cancer treatment. The source is a woman between 40 and 69 years old with stage I lung adenocarcinoma. The chain couples TRBV5-1 to TRBJ2-3; D is undetermined. The CDR3 DNA follows: TGCGCCAGCAGCTGGGACACAGATACGCAGTATTTT. Encoded protein: CASSWDTDTQYF.